Listed here are 10 T cell receptor beta chains from one sample, sequenced in a study of Ad26.COV2.S vaccination and SARS-CoV-2 variants. Only in-frame clones appear in the TCRdb table, and some are missing; sequencing was by immunoSEQ multiplex PCR. Of 300,000 to 350,000 clones in the sample, about 87% are singletons; the top ten hold 6.4%. Regarding treatment: around 19 received Ad26.COV2.S at low or high dose, single or two shots; 5 received placebo; per-sample allocation not given. After the first vaccine or placebo injection, samples were drawn on day 63. This specimen was peripheral blood, taken in a trial of Ad26.COV2.S vaccine versus placebo. The receptors were sampled from a person aged 18-65 years who received the Ad26.COV2.S COVID-19 vaccine or a placebo.

The chain uses TRBV3-1 (or the pseudogene TRBV3-2) and TRBJ1-2; D not resolved. The CDR3 is made up of 14 amino acids. The ends were cut back, 1 base at V and 5 bases at J, with 11 bases in the middle. Germline V gives CDR1 LGHDT, CDR2 YNNKEL (reference sequence). The DNA for the CDR3 is TGTGCCAGCAGCCAAGGGGAGGGTGGTTATGGCTACACCTTC. Protein product: CASSQGEGGYGYTF.

The V call is TRBV7-9, the J call TRBJ1-2; D is ambiguous. CDR1 SEHNR and CDR2 FQNEAQ come from the germline V gene (reference sequence). V was clipped by 1 base and J by 8 bases, with 11 bases between them. The CDR3 loop spans 13 amino acids. CDR3 coding DNA: TGTGCCAGCAGCTTAGGGCCCCTGGCCGGCTACACCTTC. This codes for CASSLGPLAGYTF.

This clone was detected only once. The chain recombines TRBV5-1 with TRBJ2-5; D is unresolved. The CDR3 is 15 residues long. Trimming stripped 1 base from V and 3 bases from J, with 13 bases between. The germline V gene encodes CDR1 SGHRS and CDR2 YFSETQ. CDR3 in DNA: TGCGCCAGCAGCTTGCAGGTCGGGTATAAAGAGACCCAGTACTTC. Protein sequence: CASSLQVGYKETQYF.

The gene calls are TRBV2 and TRBJ2-2; D is uncertain. The V end lost 5 bases, the J end lost 7 bases, and 11 bases lay between the germline ends. Germline V gene sequence: CDR1 SNHLY, CDR2 FYNNEI. This CDR3 has 13 residues. The CDR3 spells CASSRLRDGELFF. The CDR3 DNA reads TGTGCCAGCAGTAGGCTCCGTGACGGGGAGCTGTTTTTT.

The CDR3 bases are TGTGCCAGCAGTTTATGGGTTGGGGGAAACACCATATATTTT. Its translation is CASSLWVGGNTIYF. This chain links TRBV28 with TRBJ1-3; D is ambiguous. This CDR3 is built from 14 residues. Germline CDR1 and CDR2: MDHEN and SYDVKM. The ends were cut back, 0 bases at V and 4 bases at J, with 7 bases in the middle. The whole variable domain, remainder taken from reference TRBV28 and TRBJ1-3, is DVKVTQSSRYLVKRTGEKVFLECVQDMDHENMFWYRQDPGLGLRLIYFSYDVKMKEKGDIPEGYSVSREKKERFSLILESASTNQTSMYLCASSLWVGGNTIYFGEGSWLTVV.

J is TRBJ1-1 and V is TRBV21-1. TRBV21-1 counts as a pseudogene. The CDR3 has 16 residues. The CDR3 is CASSKRTGEMNTEAFF. Here the CDR3 DNA reads TGTGCCAGCAGCAAACGGACTGGGGAGATGAACACTGAAGCTTTCTTT.

The rearrangement joins TRBV9 to TRBJ1-4, with D perhaps TRBD1 (6 bases). CDR3 length: 17 residues. Germline CDR1 and CDR2: SGDLS and YYNGEE. V was trimmed by 2 bases and J by 3 bases, leaving 17 bases between them. CDR3 in DNA: TGTGCCAGCAGCGTCGGCAGGGGATCAAGGTCTAATGAAAAACTGTTTTTT. It is translated as CASSVGRGSRSNEKLFF.

The chain uses TRBV5-4 and TRBJ2-1; D remains ambiguous. Deletions cut 0 bases from V and 5 bases from J, with 18 bases between. The CDR3 has 17 amino acids. Per the germline V gene, CDR1 is SGHNT and CDR2 is YYREEE (reference sequence). The CDR3: CASSLEFAQYLDNEQFF. The CDR3 DNA follows: TGTGCCAGCAGCTTGGAGTTTGCCCAGTATTTGGACAATGAGCAGTTCTTC.

Only one count was recorded for this clone. The genes are TRBV6-5 and TRBJ1-1; D is unclear. This CDR3 has 13 residues. CDR1 is MNHEY and CDR2 is SVGAGI in the germline V gene. Trimming took off 5 bases at V and 1 base at J, with 8 bases between the two ends. The CDR3 DNA follows: TGTGCCAGCAGTCGACGGGGGAACACTGAAGCTTTCTTT. Translated, it gives CASSRRGNTEAFF.

The V gene is TRBV20-1, the J gene TRBJ2-7; D not resolved. The CDR3 loop spans 10 amino acids. Trimming removed 6 bases from V and 6 bases from J, with 9 bases in between. Germline V CDR1 and CDR2: DFQATT, SNEGSKA (reference sequence). The CDR3: CSAVGVEQYF. As DNA, the CDR3 is TGCAGTGCCGTTGGGGTCGAGCAGTACTTC.